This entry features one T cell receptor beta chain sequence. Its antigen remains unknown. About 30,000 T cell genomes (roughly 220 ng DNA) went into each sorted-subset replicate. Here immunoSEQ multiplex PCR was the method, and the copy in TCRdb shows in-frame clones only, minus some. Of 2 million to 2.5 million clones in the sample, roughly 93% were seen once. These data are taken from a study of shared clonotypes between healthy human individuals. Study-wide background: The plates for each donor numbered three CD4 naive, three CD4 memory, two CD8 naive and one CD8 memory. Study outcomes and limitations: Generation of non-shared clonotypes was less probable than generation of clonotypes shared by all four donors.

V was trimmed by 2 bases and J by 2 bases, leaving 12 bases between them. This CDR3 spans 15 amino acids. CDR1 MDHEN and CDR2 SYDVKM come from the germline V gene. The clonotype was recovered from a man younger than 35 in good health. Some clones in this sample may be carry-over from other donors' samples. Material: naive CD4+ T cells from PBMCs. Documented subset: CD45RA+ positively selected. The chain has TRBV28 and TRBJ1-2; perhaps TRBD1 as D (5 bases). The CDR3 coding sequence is TGTGCCAGCAGTTTAAGGTACCAGGGAAACTATGGCTACACCTTC. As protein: CASSLRYQGNYGYTF.